The text below deals with one T cell receptor beta chain. This sample was included in a study of blood T cell repertoires in COVID-19. Across the whole study: Spain, Italy and the United States supplied samples that represented acute and convalescent COVID-19. PBMCs, B-cell-depleted T cells, or T cells provided the cDNA or gDNA that made up the material.

Per the study methods: Estimated nucleated cell counts came from reference gene primer amplification. Produced via immunoSEQ multiplex PCR; TCRdb's table is partial and in-frame only. The V and J calls and clone size are taken from that table; D and trimming were inferred from the DNA. The sample has about 120,000 clones, around 85% seen once; the top ten hold under 4%. V lost 4 bases to trimming and J lost 6 bases; unmatched junction nucleotides: 5. CDR1 is SGHDT and CDR2 is YYEEEE in the germline V gene. The CDR3 runs to 15 residues. The material sequenced was peripheral blood. The sequence came from a man aged 55-75 years with acute or convalescent COVID-19. The chain links TRBV5-6 to TRBJ1-6; the match to TRBD1 covers 9 bases. In DNA, the CDR3 is TGTGCCAGCAGCCTTGGACAGGGGAGTAATTCACCCCTCCACTTT. Protein sequence: CASSLGQGSNSPLHF.